This is a list of T cell receptor beta chains from one sample in a study of monozygotic twins with inflammatory bowel disease. TCRdb re-analyzed the 5' RACE reads; it lists each CDR3 protein once, without DNA. The sample has around 450,000 distinct CDR3 sequences. Sequencing used blood. The receptors derive from a human donor with ulcerative colitis or Crohn's disease, or a healthy co-twin of an affected twin (not recorded which). Both conserved end residues are part of each CDR3.

TRBJ2-2 TRBV6-1 CAGGRQGATSGELFF
TRBJ1-1 TRBV11-2 CASSFSPVVLNTEAFF
TRBJ2-3 TRBV9 CASSVEGFGDTQYF
TRBJ1-5 TRBV28 CASSSEGGYSNQPQHF
TRBJ2-1 TRBV7-2 CASSLVPVINEQFF
TRBJ2-3 TRBV5-6 CASSFQDRKPTDTQYF
TRBJ1-5 TRBV5-6 CARGQKSNQPQHF
TRBJ1-1 TRBV7-2 CASSLNRIGPEAFF
TRBJ2-1 TRBV29-1 CSAEGVSEQFF
TRBJ1-2 TRBV9 CASSDDRGVFYGYTF
TRBJ1-6 TRBV7-2 CASSLSALNSPLHF
TRBJ2-1 TRBV11-2 CASSLFHSGGLKQFF
TRBJ1-4 TRBV14 CASSHGPLQTNEKLFF
TRBJ2-7 TRBV6-5 CASSYGHPSSSGQYF
TRBJ2-1 TRBV10-3 CAISSLANEQFF
TRBJ1-6 TRBV5-1 CASSLIWNSVSPLHF
TRBJ2-7 TRBV5-6 CASSERDRFSYEQYF
TRBJ2-7 TRBV19 CASSIDIGSTYEQYF
TRBJ1-4 TRBV19 CASMKNEKLFF
TRBJ1-2 TRBV3-1 CASSPWTVENGYTF
TRBJ1-1 TRBV5-1 CASSQGQLGTEAFF
TRBJ2-5 TRBV5-1 CASSLRPGQGWQETQYF
TRBJ1-1 TRBV5-1 CASSSRTGRTEAFF